This T cell receptor (beta chain) appears in the sequencing data of a study of T cells in women clearing cervical HPV infection. The wider study: Case blood drawn at lesion detection; control blood after infection cleared.

The germline V gene has CDR1 LNHDA and CDR2 SQIVND (reference sequence). This CDR3 is built from 13 residues. Trimming removed 4 bases from V and 5 bases from J, with 11 bases in between. Regarding this clone: The read terminates 3 residues ahead of where the CDR3 ends, so the germline J gene completes it.

All donors had a single incident cervical HPV16 infection, not prevalent. Clones were read by immunoSEQ multiplex PCR, and TCRdb kept only the in-frame ones, dropping some. The sample features 13,000 or so clones, with about a tenth in its top ten. Sequenced input: blood buffy coat. The receptor was derived from a woman aged 18 to 69 with a cervical HPV16 infection that either progressed to CIN3+ or cleared (not recorded which). This chain connects TRBV19 to TRBJ1-1; D unclear. CDR3 DNA, as far as it was read: TGTGCCAGTAGTACGGCGGGGAGGACTGAA. The encoded protein is CASSTAGRTE. The whole CDR3 region reads CASSTAGRTEAFF.